The 11 T cell receptor beta chains given below trace back to one sample, sequenced in a study of T cell clonotyping in hematopoietic cell transplantation. Sequencing used immunoSEQ multiplex PCR; TCRdb keeps in-frame clones, though not all of them. This table has fewer than 50,000 clones, around 94% appearing once. The source material was peripheral blood mononuclear cells. The origin of the receptors is a woman aged 50 to 60 in good health. Some clones in this sample may be carry-over from other donors' samples.

This clone was observed a handful of times. The V gene is TRBV6-1, the J gene TRBJ1-4, with no clear D. The germline V gene has CDR1 MNHNS and CDR2 SASEGT. Trimming removed 5 bases at V and 2 bases at J, with 9 bases between. The CDR3 runs 14 residues. The CDR3 DNA follows: TGTGCCAGCAGTCTCGGGCCGACTAATGAAAAACTGTTTTTT. Translation gives CASSLGPTNEKLFF.

CDR3 sequence reads: CASSPTVSGQKTQYF. The CDR3 DNA sequence: TGCGCCAGCAGCCCCACCGTCTCTGGTCAGAAGACGCAGTATTTT. The chain recombines TRBV4-1 with TRBJ2-3; D unclear. V was clipped by 4 bases and J by 9 bases, with 20 bases between them. The germline gives CDR1 MGHRA, CDR2 YSYEKL. This CDR3 region has 15 residues.

The rearrangement joins TRBV28 to TRBJ1-2; 8 positions agree with TRBD1. The V segment lost 4 bases and the J segment 4 bases; nucleotides outside the gene matches: 5. The CDR3 runs to 14 residues. CDR1 MDHEN and CDR2 SYDVKM come from the germline V gene. The CDR3 reads CASSSGQGGYGYTF. Written as DNA, the CDR3 is TGTGCCAGCAGTTCAGGACAGGGAGGCTATGGCTACACCTTC.

The chain carries TRBV9 and TRBJ1-2; a weak D match, TRBD1 (5 bases). Germline-derived CDR1 and CDR2 are SGDLS and YYNGEE. V lost 0 bases and J 2 bases, leaving 11 bases between the germline ends. The CDR3 extends over 15 amino acids. The CDR3 DNA reads as TGTGCCAGCAGCGTAGCTGGGGGGGGAAACTATGGCTACACCTTC. It encodes CASSVAGGGNYGYTF.

The chain has TRBV11-2 and TRBJ2-1; TRBD2 agrees at 10 bases. V shed 5 bases and J 0 bases; nucleotides not matched to a gene: 13. The CDR3 is 19 amino acids. From germline, CDR1 is SGHAT and CDR2 FQNNGV. The CDR3 loop is CASSALAGGAKSSYNEQFF. CDR3 coding DNA: TGTGCCAGCAGCGCTTTAGCGGGGGGCGCTAAGAGCTCCTACAATGAGCAGTTCTTC.

The chain is built from TRBV7-2 and TRBJ1-5; D is possibly TRBD1 (5 bases). Germline CDR1 and CDR2: SGHTA and FQGNSA. V lost 2 bases and J 5 bases, leaving 7 bases between the germline ends. The CDR3 length is 13 residues. The CDR3, as DNA: TGTGCCAGCAGCTTATGGGGGGATCAGCCCCAGCATTTT. Amino acid sequence: CASSLWGDQPQHF. Based on the CDR3 plus reference TRBV7-2 and TRBJ1-5, the full variable domain is GAGVSQSPSNKVTEKGKDVELRCDPISGHTALYWYRQSLGQGLEFLIYFQGNSAPDKSGLPSDRFSAERTGGSVSTLTIQRTQQEDSAVYLCASSLWGDQPQHFGDGTRLSIL.

A word on this clone: The sample holds other DNA sequences that translate to the same CDR3. This chain links TRBV7-9 with TRBJ2-5; no reliable D call. In germline, CDR1 is SEHNR, CDR2 FQNEAQ (reference sequence). V gave up 1 base and J gave up 4 bases, with 7 bases separating them. The CDR3 extends over 13 amino acids. CDR3: CASSLGGRETQYF. The CDR3 DNA follows: TGTGCCAGCAGCTTAGGTGGGCGAGAGACCCAGTACTTC.

The CDR3 is CASSLELGVDGYTF. DNA for the CDR3: TGTGCCAGCAGCTTAGAACTGGGCGTCGATGGCTACACCTTC. The rearrangement uses TRBV7-9 and TRBJ1-2, with unresolved D. V dropped 1 base and J dropped 6 bases, with 12 bases sitting between them. Germline assignment: CDR1 SEHNR and CDR2 FQNEAQ (reference sequence). The CDR3 sequence is 14 residues long.

This chain uses TRBV4-3 with TRBJ2-7, with D possibly being TRBD1 or TRBD2 (5 bases each). The germline CDR1 and CDR2 sequences are LGHNA and YSLEER. Trimming took off 0 bases at V and 3 bases at J, with 9 bases between the two ends. CDR3 length equals 14 residues. CDR3 loop: CASSQDRDGYEQYF. The DNA of the CDR3 is TGCGCCAGCAGCCAAGACCGGGACGGCTACGAGCAGTACTTC.

This chain connects TRBV25-1 to TRBJ1-4, with D tentatively TRBD1 (6 bases). CDR3 length: 14 residues. Trimming took off 4 bases at V and 4 bases at J, with 10 bases between the two ends. CDR1 and CDR2 (germline): MGHDK, SYGVNS. The CDR3 nucleotides read TGTGCCAGCAGTGCTAGACAGGATAATGAAAAACTGTTTTTT. Translation: CASSARQDNEKLFF.

The chain employs TRBV7-9 and TRBJ2-6, with 9 bases fitting TRBD1. CDR1 is SEHNR, CDR2 FQNEAQ, per germline (reference sequence). The CDR3 totals 18 residues. Germline trimming cut 5 bases from V and 0 bases from J; bases unmatched to any gene: 8. CDR3 bases: TGTGCCAGCAGCGACGACAGGGGGTACCTCTCTGGGGCCAACGTCCTGACTTTC. Its protein is CASSDDRGYLSGANVLTF.